This T cell receptor (beta chain) was sequenced during a study of human T cells and chemical hapten exposure. In the study overall: Patch tests applied 0.01% DPC to the upper back, read at 6 days. Study-wide points: The count of PT1 expanded TCRs correlated positively with patch test score.

The time point was: pre-sensitization, week 0. Documented treatment: therapeutic diphenylcyclopropenone sensitization with weekly scalp DPC. Whole blood that had not been fractionated was the source of extracted total RNA. CDR3 size: 13 residues. V was pared by 4 bases and J by 8 bases, with 14 bases between. Germline assignment: CDR1 SGHDN and CDR2 FVKESK. This clonotype was seen ten or more times. Antigen: not known. Separate cDNA molecules received unique molecular identifiers, which the library attached to them. TCRdb fed the RACE reads into MiXCR, producing one record per CDR3 protein. The data hold 240,000 or so distinct CDR3 sequences, with 7% to 10% observed a single time.

This sequence was found in a woman between 35 and 50 years old with alopecia areata. Some clones in this sample may be carry-over from other donors' samples. Sequencing was performed on whole blood, taken in connection with sensitization to the hapten diphenylcyclopropenone (DPC). The rearrangement uses TRBV14 and TRBJ1-1; possibly TRBD1 for D (6 bases). CDR3 loop: CASSLQPTGEAFF. CDR3 nucleotide sequence: TGTGCCAGCAGCCTACAACCGACAGGAGAAGCTTTCTTT. The full variable domain, its missing parts supplied by reference TRBV14 and TRBJ1-1, is EAGVTQFPSHSVIEKGQTVTLRCDPISGHDNLYWYRRVMGKEIKFLLHFVKESKQDESGMPNNRFLAERTGGTYSTLKVQPAELEDSGVYFCASSLQPTGEAFFGQGTRLTVV.